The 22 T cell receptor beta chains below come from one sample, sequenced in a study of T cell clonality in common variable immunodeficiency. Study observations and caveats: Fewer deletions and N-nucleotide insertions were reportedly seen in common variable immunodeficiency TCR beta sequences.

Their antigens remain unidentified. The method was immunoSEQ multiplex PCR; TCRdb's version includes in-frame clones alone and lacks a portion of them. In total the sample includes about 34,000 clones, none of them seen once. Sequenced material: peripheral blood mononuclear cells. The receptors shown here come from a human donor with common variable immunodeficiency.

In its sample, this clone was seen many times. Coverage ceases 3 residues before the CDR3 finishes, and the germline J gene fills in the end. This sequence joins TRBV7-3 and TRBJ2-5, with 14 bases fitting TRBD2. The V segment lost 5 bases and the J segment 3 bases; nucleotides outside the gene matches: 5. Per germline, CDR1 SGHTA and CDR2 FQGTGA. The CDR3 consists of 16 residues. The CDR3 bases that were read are TGTGCCAGCAGCCGCGGACTAGCGGGAGGAGAAGAGACC. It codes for CASSRGLAGGEET. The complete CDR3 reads CASSRGLAGGEETQYF.

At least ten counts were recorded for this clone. The CDR3: CASSITGGYTF. The CDR3 bases that were read are TGTGCCAGTAGTATAACCGGGGGC. This chain joins TRBV19 and TRBJ1-2; the D is unclear. Coverage ceases 3 residues before the CDR3 finishes, and the germline J gene fills in the end. Germline lookup yields CDR1 LNHDA and CDR2 SQIVND (reference sequence). The CDR3 spans 11 residues.

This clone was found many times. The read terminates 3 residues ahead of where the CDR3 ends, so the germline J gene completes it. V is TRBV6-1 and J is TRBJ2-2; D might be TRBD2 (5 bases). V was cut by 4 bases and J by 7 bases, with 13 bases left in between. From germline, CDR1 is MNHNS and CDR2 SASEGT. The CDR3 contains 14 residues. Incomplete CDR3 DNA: TGTGCCAGCAGTGTCCCGTTTGAGGGCGGGGAG. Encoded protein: CASSVPFEGGE. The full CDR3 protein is CASSVPFEGGELFF.

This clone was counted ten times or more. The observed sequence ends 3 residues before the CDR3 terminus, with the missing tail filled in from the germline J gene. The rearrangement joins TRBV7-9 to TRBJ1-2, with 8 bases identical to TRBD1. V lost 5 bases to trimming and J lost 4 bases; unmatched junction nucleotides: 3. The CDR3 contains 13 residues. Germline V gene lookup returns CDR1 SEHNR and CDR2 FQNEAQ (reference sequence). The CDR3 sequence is CASSAGTGYGYTF. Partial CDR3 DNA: TGTGCCAGCAGCGCCGGGACAGGCTATGGC.

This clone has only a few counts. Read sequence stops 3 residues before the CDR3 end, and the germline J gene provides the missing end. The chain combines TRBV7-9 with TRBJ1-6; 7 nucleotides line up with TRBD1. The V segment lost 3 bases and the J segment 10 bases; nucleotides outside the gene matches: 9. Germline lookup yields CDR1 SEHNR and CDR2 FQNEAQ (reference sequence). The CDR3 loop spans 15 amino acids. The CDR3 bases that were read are TGTGCCAGCAGCTTTTACAGGGGCCGGGGATCACCC. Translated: CASSFYRGRGSP. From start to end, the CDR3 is CASSFYRGRGSPLHF. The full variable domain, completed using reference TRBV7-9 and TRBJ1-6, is DTGVSQNPRHKITKRGQNVTFRCDPISEHNRLYWYRQTLGQGPEFLTYFQNEAQLEKSRLLSDRFSAERPKGSFSTLEIQRTEQGDSAMYLCASSFYRGRGSPLHFGNGTRLTVT.

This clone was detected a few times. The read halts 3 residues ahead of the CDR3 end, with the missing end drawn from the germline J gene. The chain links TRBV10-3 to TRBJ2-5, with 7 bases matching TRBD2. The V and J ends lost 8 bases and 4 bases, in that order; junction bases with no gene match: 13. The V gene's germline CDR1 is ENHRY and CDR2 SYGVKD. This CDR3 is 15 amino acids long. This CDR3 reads CAIGKMGGGGETQYF. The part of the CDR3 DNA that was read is TGTGCCATCGGGAAAATGGGGGGGGGTGGAGAGACC.

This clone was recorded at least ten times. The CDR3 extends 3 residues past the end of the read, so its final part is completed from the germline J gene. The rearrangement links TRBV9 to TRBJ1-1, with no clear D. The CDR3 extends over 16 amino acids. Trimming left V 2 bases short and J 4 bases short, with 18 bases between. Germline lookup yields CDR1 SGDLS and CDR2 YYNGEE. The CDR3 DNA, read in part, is TGTGCCAGCAGCGTCCAGACGGTCGAAGGCGGCACTGAA. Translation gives CASSVQTVEGGTE. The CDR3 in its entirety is CASSVQTVEGGTEAFF.

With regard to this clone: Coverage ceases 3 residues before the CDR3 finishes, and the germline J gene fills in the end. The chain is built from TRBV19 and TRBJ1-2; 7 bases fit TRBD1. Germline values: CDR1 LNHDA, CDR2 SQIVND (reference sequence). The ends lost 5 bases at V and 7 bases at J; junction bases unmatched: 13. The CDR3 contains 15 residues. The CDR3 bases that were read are TGTGCCAGTAGTCCCAAGGGACAGCGAAGGGGTGGC. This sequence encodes CASSPKGQRRGG. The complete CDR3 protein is CASSPKGQRRGGYTF.

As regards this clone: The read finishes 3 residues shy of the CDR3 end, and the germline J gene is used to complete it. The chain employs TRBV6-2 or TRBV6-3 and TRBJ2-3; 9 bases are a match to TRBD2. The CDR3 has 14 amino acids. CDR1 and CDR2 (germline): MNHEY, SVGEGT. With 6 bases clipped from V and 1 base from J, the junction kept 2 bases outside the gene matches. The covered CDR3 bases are TGTGCCAGCAGGCAGCGGGAGGGCACAGATACG. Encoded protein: CASRQREGTDT. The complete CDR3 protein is CASRQREGTDTQYF.

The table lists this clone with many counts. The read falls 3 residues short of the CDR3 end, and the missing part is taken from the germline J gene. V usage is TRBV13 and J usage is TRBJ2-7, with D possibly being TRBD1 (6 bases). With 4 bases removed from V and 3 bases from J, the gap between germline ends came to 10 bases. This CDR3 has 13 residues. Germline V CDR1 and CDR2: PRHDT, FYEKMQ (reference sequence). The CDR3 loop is CASSSGTIYEQYF. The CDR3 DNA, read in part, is TGTGCCAGCAGCTCCGGGACAATCTACGAG.

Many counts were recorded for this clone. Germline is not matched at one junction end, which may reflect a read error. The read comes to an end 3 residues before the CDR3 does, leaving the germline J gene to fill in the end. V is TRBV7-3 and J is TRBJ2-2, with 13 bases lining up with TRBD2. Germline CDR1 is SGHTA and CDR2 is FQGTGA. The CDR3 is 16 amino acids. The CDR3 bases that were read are TGTGCCAGCAGCCTAACTAGCGGGAGGGTTGGCGGGGAG. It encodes CASSLTSGRVGGE. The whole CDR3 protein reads CASSLTSGRVGGELFF.

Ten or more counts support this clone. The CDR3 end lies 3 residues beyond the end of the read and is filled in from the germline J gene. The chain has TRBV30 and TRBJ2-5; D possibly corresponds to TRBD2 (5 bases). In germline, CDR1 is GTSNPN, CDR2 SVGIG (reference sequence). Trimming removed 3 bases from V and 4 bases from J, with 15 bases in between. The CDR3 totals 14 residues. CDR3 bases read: TGTGCCTGGAGACTCCTAGGAGGCGGAGAGACC. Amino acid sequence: CAWRLLGGGET. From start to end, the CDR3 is CAWRLLGGGETQYF.

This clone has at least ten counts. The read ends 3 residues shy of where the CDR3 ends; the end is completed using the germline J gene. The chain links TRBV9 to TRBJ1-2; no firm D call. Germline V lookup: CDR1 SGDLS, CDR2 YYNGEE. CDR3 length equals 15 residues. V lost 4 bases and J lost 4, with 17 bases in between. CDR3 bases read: TGTGCCAGCAGCCCAGATTTACAACCTGGCTATGGC. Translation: CASSPDLQPGYG. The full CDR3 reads CASSPDLQPGYGYTF.

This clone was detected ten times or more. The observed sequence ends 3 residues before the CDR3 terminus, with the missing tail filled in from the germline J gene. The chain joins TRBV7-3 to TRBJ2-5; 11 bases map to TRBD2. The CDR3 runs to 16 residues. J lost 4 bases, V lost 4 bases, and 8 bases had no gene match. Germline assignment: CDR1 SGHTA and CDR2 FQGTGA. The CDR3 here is CASSSLAGGWVETQYF. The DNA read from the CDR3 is TGTGCCAGCAGCTCCCTAGCGGGAGGTTGGGTAGAGACC.

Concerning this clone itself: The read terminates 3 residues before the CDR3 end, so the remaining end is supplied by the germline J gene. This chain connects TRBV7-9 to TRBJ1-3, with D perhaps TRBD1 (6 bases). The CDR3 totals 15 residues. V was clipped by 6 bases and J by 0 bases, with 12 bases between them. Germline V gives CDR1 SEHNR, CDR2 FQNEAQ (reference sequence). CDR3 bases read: TGTGCCAGCAGGTTAACAGGGAGCTCTGGAAACACC. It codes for CASRLTGSSGNT. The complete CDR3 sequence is CASRLTGSSGNTIYF.

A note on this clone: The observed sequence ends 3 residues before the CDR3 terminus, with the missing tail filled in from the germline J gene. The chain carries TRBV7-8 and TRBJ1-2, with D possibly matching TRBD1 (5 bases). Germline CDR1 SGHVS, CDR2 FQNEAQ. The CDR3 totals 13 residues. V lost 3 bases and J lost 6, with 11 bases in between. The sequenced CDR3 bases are TGTGCCAGCAGCTTCGGACAAGGGGATGGC. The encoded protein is CASSFGQGDG. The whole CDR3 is CASSFGQGDGYTF.

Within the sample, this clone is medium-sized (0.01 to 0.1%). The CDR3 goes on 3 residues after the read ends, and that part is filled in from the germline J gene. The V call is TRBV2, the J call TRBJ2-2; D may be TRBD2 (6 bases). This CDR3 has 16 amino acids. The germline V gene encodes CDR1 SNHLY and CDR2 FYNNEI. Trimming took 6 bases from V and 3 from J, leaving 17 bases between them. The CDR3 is CASRDPGGKDTGELFF. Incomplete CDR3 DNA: TGTGCCAGCAGAGATCCCGGGGGTAAGGACACCGGGGAG.

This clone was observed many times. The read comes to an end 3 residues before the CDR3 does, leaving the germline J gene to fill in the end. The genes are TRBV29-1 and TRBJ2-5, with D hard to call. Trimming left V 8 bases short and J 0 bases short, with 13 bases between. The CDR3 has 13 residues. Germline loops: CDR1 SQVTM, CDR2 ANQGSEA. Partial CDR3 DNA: TGCAGCCTAACCTCCCGGTACCAAGAGACC. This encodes CSLTSRYQET. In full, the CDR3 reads CSLTSRYQETQYF.

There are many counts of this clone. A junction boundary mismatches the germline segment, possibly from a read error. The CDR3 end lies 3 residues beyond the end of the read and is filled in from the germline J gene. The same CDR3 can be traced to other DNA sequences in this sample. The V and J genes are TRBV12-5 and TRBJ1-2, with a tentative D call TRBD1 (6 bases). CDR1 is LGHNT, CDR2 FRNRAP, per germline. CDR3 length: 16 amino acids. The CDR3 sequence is CASGLSGRGINYGYTF. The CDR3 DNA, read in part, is TGTGCCAGTGGTTTGTCTGGGAGGGGGATCAACTATGGC. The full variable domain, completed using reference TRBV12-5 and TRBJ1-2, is DARVTQTPRHKVTEMGQEVTMRCQPILGHNTVFWYRQTMMQGLELLAYFRNRAPLDDSGMPKDRFSAEMPDATLATLKIQPSEPRDSAVYFCASGLSGRGINYGYTFGSGTRLTVV.

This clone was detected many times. This CDR3 is CAISGTSVGTGELFF. Partial CDR3 DNA: TGTGCCATCTCCGGGACTAGCGTAGGCACCGGGGAG. The genes are TRBV10-3 and TRBJ2-2; 10 bases are shared with TRBD2. The CDR3 end lies 3 residues beyond the end of the read and is filled in from the germline J gene. Germline assignment: CDR1 ENHRY and CDR2 SYGVKD. The CDR3 totals 15 residues. V dropped 8 bases and J dropped 4; count of bases not matched to a gene: 7.

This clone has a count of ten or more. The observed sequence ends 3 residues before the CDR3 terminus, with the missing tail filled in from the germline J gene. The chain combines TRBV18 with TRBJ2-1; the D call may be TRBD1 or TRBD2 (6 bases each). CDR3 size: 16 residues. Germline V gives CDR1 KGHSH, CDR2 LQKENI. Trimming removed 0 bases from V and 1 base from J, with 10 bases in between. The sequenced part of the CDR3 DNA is TGTGCCAGCTCACCACCGGAGGGGGTTTCCTACAATGAG. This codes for CASSPPEGVSYNE. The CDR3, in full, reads CASSPPEGVSYNEQFF.

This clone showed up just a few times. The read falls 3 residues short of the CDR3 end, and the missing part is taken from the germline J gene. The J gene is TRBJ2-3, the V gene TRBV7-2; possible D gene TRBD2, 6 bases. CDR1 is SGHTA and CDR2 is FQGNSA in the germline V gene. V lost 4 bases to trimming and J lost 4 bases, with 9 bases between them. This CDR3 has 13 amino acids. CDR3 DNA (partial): TGTGCCAGCAGCTCAGAGCGGGCAGATACG. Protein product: CASSSERADT. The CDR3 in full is CASSSERADTQYF.